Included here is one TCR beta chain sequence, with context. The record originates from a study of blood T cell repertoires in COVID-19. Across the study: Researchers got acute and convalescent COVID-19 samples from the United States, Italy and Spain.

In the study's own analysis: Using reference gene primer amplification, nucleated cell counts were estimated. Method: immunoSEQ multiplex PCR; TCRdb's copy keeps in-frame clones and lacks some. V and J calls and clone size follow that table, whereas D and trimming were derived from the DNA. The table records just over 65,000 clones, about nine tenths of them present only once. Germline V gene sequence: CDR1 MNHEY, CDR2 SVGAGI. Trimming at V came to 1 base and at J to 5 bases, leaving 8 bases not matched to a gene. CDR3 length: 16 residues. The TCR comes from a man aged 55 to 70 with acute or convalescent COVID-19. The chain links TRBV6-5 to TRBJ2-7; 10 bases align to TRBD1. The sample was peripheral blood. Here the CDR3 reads CASSYFSGTGENEQYF. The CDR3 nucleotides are TGTGCCAGCAGTTACTTCTCCGGGACAGGGGAAAACGAGCAGTACTTC.